Listed here are 5 T cell receptor beta chains from one sample, sequenced in a study of blood T cell repertoires in COVID-19. Sequencing used immunoSEQ multiplex PCR; TCRdb keeps in-frame clones, though not all of them. The repertoire holds approximately 53,000 clones, with 75% to 85% as singletons. Sequencing used peripheral blood. These receptor sequences come from a woman aged 60-75 years with acute or convalescent COVID-19.

The rearrangement links TRBV30 to TRBJ1-1, with unresolved D. This CDR3 is built from 15 residues. V was pared by 2 bases and J by 1 base, with 14 bases between. Germline V gene sequence: CDR1 GTSNPN, CDR2 SVGIG (reference sequence). CDR3 DNA: TGTGCCTGGAGTCCCCTCCGGCAGGCGAACACTGAAGCTTTCTTT. It codes for CAWSPLRQANTEAFF.

This chain joins TRBV11-3 and TRBJ2-4; 8 positions agree with TRBD2. This CDR3 comprises 18 residues. The V gene's germline CDR1 is SGHNT and CDR2 YENEEA. J lost 1 base, V lost 1 base, and 9 bases had no gene match. CDR3 sequence: CASSLGSGGPLAKNIQYF. As DNA, the CDR3 is TGTGCCAGCAGCTTAGGGTCGGGGGGGCCTCTGGCCAAAAACATTCAGTACTTC.

The chain has TRBV30 and TRBJ2-7; possibly TRBD1 for D (6 bases). V dropped 4 bases and J dropped 0 bases, with 16 bases sitting between them. The CDR3 spans 15 residues. Germline CDR1 reads GTSNPN; CDR2 reads SVGIG (reference sequence). CDR3 sequence reads: CAWKDGQGLSYEQYF. The CDR3 DNA sequence: TGTGCCTGGAAAGATGGGCAGGGGCTCTCCTACGAGCAGTACTTC. Complete variable domain (other parts from reference TRBV30 and TRBJ2-7): SQTIHQWPATLVQPVGSPLSLECTVEGTSNPNLYWYRQAAGRGLQLLFYSVGIGQISSEVPQNLSASRPQDRQFILSSKKLLLSDSGFYLCAWKDGQGLSYEQYFGPGTRLTVT.

This chain connects TRBV10-3 to TRBJ1-1; D is uncertain. CDR3 length: 16 amino acids. V lost 0 bases to trimming and J lost 1 base, with 12 bases between them. Germline loops: CDR1 ENHRY, CDR2 SYGVKD. In DNA form, the CDR3 reads TGTGCCATCAGTGAGTCGAAGAGAAACCAGAACACTGAAGCTTTCTTT. Its protein is CAISESKRNQNTEAFF.

This clone occurred once. In DNA, the CDR3 is TGTGCCAGCGGGGGACAGACCTCCTATAATTCACCCCTCCACTTT. Translation: CASGGQTSYNSPLHF. The chain carries TRBV7-2 and TRBJ1-6; 7 bases are shared with TRBD1. This CDR3 has 15 residues. The J segment lost 0 bases and the V segment lost 8 bases, leaving 4 bases of the junction unmatched. Germline assignment: CDR1 SGHTA and CDR2 FQGNSA.